This TCR beta chain was identified during a study of molecular identifiers for immune sequencing clone quantification. The overall study: In replicates, RNA from approximately 20,000 or 100,000 naive CD8 cells was divided five ways and four parts were sequenced.

This clonotype was recorded only once. Its antigen is not known. No conserved phenylalanine or tryptophan is present at the end of the CDR3, so a read error is the likely explanation. Each CDR3 protein gets one entry after TCRdb re-called the PCR reads with MiXCR. The repertoire holds some 97,000 distinct CDR3 sequences, with 35% to 40% as singletons. Study-wide results and limits: Under 1% of molecules in naive cells, but over 99% of effector molecules, belonged to clones above 20 RNA copies.

The receptor was derived from a human donor in good health. Some libraries in this study had Jurkat cell RNA spiked in. The sample taken for sequencing was naive CD8+ T cells from blood, with Jurkat cell RNA spiked in. Described subset: FACS-sorted CD8+CD4-CCR7+CD45RA+ naive T cells.

CDR3 in amino acids: CASSIWWTGGWQPQHI. CDR3 bases: TGTGCCAGTAGTATATGGTGGACAGGGGGCTGGCAGCCCCAGCATATT. The J gene is TRBJ1-5, the V gene TRBV19; 11 bases map to TRBD1. Germline V gives CDR1 LNHDA, CDR2 SQIVND (reference sequence). CDR3 length: 16 amino acids. After removal of 2 bases from V and 7 bases from J, the junction contained 7 bases not matched to a gene.